This record looks at one T cell receptor beta chain sequence and its context. Its cognate antigen is unknown. The study ran its PCR with 60 Vbeta and 13 Jbeta primers. Source study methods: Later work found 65 million to 90 million unique TCR beta chains, with around 10 million shared. Profiled with immunoSEQ multiplex PCR; TCRdb holds only in-frame clones, not every one. The DNA gave D and trimming, while V, J and clone size come from that table. The sample yields 190,000 or so clones, around 83% seen once. These data belong to a study of cytomegalovirus exposure and HLA in healthy donors. V was clipped by 7 bases and J by 0 bases, with 15 bases between them. The germline V gene has CDR1 SGHTA and CDR2 FQGNSA. The CDR3 has 16 residues. Study-wide results and limits: With later analysis, a missense DCLRE1C variant became linked to TCR beta V- and J-gene trimming. The majority of CMV-associated TCR beta chains were reported as apparently HLA-restricted in a later analysis.

This receptor was identified in a man aged 50-59 years in good health and CMV-seronegative. V is TRBV7-2 and J is TRBJ2-2; no clear D. The sample consisted of PBMCs. In DNA, the CDR3 is TGTGCCAGCATGGTCCGAGAAAGCCCGAACACCGGGGAGCTGTTTTTT. It encodes CASMVRESPNTGELFF.